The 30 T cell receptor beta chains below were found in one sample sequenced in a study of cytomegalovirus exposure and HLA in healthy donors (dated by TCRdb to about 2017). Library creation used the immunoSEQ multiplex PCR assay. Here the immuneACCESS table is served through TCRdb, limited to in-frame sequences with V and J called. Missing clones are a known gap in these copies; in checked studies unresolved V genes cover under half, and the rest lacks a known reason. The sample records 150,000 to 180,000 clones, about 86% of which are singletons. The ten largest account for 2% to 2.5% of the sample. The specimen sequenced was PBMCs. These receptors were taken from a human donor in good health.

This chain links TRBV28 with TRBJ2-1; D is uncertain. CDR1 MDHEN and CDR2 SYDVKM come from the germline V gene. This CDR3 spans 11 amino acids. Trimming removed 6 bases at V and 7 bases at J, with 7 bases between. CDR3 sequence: CASSPLNEQFF. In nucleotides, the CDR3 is TGTGCCAGCAGCCCCTTGAATGAGCAGTTCTTC.

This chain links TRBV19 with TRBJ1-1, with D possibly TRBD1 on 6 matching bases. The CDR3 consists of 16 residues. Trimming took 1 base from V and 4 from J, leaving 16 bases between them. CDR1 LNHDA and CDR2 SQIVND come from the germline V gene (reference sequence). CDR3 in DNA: TGTGCCAGTAGTATAGGGTGGGGGCCATGGGGCACTGAAGCTTTCTTT. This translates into CASSIGWGPWGTEAFF.

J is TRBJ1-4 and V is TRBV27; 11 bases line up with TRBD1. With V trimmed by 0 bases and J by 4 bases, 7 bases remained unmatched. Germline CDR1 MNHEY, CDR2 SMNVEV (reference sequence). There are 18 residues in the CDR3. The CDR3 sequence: CASSLSSGQGGYNEKLFF. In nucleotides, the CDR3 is TGTGCCAGCAGTTTATCCTCGGGACAGGGGGGGTATAATGAAAAACTGTTTTTT.

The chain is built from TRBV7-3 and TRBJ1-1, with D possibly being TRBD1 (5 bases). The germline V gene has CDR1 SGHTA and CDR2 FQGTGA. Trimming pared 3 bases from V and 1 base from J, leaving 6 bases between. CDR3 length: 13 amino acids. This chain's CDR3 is CASSFQGNTEAFF. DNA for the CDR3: TGTGCCAGCAGCTTTCAGGGGAACACTGAAGCTTTCTTT.

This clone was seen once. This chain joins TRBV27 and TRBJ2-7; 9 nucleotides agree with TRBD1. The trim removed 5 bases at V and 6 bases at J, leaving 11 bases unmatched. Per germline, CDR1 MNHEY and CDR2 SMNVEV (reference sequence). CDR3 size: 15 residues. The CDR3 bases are TGTGCCAGCAGTCCGGGGAGGACAGGGGTTCCCGAGCAGTACTTC. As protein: CASSPGRTGVPEQYF.

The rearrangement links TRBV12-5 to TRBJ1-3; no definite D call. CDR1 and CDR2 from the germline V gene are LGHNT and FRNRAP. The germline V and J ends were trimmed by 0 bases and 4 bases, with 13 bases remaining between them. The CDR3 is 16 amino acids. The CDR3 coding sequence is TGTGCTAGTGGTTTGGTCTCCAAGTTGACAGGAAACACCATATATTTT. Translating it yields CASGLVSKLTGNTIYF.

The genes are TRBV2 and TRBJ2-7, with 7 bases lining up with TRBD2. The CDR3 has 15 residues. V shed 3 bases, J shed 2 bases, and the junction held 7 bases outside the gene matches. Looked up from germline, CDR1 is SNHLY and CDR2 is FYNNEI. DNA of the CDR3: TGTGCCAGCAGTGAGACCGCGGGAGCGCCCTACGAGCAGTACTTC. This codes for CASSETAGAPYEQYF.

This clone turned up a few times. In DNA, the CDR3 is TGTGCCAGCAGTGCCCCCGACAGGGTGGGGAACATTCAGTACTTC. Translating gives CASSAPDRVGNIQYF. The V call is TRBV28, the J call TRBJ2-4; 7 positions agree with TRBD1. V gave up 5 bases and J gave up 7 bases; unmatched junction bases: 11. This CDR3 region has 15 residues. Germline CDR1 and CDR2: MDHEN and SYDVKM. The full variable domain, its missing parts supplied by reference TRBV28 and TRBJ2-4, is DVKVTQSSRYLVKRTGEKVFLECVQDMDHENMFWYRQDPGLGLRLIYFSYDVKMKEKGDIPEGYSVSREKKERFSLILESASTNQTSMYLCASSAPDRVGNIQYFGAGTRLSVL.

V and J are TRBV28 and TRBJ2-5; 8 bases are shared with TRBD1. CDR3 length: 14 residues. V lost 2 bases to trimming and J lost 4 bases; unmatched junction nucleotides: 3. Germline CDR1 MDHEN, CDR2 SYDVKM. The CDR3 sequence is CASSLIQGGETQYF. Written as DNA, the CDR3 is TGTGCCAGCAGTTTAATACAGGGGGGAGAGACCCAGTACTTC.

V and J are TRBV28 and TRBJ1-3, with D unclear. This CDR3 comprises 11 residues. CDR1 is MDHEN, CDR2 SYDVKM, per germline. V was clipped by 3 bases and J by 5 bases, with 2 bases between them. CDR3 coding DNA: TGTGCCAGCAGTTTTAGAAACACCATATATTTT. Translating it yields CASSFRNTIYF.

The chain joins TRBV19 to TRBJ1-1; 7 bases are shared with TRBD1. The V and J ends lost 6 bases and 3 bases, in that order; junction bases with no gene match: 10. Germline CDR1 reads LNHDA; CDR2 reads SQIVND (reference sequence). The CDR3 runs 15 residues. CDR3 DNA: TGTGCCAGTAGCTATCTCGACAGGGACGACACTGAAGCTTTCTTT. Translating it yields CASSYLDRDDTEAFF.

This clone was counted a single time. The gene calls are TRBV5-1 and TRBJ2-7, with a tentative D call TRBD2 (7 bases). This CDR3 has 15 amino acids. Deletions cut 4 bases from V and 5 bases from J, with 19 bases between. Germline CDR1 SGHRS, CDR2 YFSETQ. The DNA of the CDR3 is TGCGCCAGCAGCCCCCGGTGGGGGGGGCTTAACGAGCAGTACTTC. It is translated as CASSPRWGGLNEQYF.

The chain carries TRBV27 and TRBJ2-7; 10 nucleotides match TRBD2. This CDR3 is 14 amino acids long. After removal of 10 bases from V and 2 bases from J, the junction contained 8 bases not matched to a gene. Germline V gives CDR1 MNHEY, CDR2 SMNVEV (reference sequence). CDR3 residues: CATSVAGGPYEQYF. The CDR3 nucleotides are TGTGCCACCTCGGTAGCGGGAGGCCCCTACGAGCAGTACTTC.

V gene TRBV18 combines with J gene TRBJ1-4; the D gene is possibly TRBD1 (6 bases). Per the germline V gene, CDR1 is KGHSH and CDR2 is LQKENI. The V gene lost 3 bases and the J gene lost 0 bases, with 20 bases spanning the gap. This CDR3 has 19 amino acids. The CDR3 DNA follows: TGTGCCAGCTCACCGTCTAAATCTTGGACAGACCCAACTAATGAAAAACTGTTTTTT. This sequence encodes CASSPSKSWTDPTNEKLFF.

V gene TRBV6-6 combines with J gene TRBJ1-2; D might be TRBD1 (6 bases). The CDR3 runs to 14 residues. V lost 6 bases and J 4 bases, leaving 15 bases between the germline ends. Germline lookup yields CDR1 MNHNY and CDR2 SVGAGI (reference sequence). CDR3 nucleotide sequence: TGTGCCAGCAGAATTAAGGGGGTTGGCTATGGCTACACCTTC. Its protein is CASRIKGVGYGYTF.

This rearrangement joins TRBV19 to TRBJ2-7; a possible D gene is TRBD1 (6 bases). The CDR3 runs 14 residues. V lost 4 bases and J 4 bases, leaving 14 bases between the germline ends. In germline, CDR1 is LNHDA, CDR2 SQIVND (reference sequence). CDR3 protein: CASSNGQGSYEQYF. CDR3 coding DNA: TGTGCCAGTAGTAACGGGCAGGGGAGTTACGAGCAGTACTTC.

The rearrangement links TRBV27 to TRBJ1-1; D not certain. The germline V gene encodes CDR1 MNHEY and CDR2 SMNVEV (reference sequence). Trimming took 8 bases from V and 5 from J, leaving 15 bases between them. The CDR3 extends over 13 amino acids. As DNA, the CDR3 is TGTGCCAGCGGCCTCCCCGGGGTAACTGAAGCTTTCTTT. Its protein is CASGLPGVTEAFF.

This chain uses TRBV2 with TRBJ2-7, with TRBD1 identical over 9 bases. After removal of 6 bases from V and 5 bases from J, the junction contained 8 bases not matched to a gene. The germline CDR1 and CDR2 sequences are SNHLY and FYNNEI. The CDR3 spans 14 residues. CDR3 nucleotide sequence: TGTGCCAGCAGACTTGGGACAGGGAATAACGAGCAGTACTTC. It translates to CASRLGTGNNEQYF.

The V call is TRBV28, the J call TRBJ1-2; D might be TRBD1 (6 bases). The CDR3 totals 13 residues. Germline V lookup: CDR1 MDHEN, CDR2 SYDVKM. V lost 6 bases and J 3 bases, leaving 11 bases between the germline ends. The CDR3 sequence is CASSNEGDYGYTF. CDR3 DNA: TGTGCCAGCAGCAACGAGGGGGACTATGGCTACACCTTC.

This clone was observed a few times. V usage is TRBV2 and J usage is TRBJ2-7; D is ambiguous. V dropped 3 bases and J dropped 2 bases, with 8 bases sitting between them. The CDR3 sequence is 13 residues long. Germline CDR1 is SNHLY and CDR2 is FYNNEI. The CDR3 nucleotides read TGTGCCAGCAGTGACGCACTTACCTACGAGCAGTACTTC. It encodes CASSDALTYEQYF.

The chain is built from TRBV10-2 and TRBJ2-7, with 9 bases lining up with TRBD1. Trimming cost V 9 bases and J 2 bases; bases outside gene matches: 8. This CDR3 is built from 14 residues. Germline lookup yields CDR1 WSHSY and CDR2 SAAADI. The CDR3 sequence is CASEMGQGTYEQYF. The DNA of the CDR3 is TGCGCCAGTGAGATGGGACAGGGCACCTACGAGCAGTACTTC.

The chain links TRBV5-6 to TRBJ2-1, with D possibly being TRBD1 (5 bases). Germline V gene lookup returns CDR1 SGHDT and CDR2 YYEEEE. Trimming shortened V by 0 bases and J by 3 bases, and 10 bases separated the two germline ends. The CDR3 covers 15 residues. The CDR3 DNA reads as TGTGCCAGCAGCTTGGGACAGAGGTACTACAATGAGCAGTTCTTC. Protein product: CASSLGQRYYNEQFF.

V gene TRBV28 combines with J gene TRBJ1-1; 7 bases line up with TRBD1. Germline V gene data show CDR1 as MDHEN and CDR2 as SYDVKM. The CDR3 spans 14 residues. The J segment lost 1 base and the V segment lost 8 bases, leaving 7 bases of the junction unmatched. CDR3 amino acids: CASGQGGRNTEAFF. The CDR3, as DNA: TGTGCCAGCGGGCAGGGGGGAAGGAACACTGAAGCTTTCTTT.

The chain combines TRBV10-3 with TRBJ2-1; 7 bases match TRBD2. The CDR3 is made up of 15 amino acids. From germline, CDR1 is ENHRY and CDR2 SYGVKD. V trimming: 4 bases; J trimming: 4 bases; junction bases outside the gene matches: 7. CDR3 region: CAISATSLSYNEQFF. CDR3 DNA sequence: TGTGCCATCAGTGCGACTAGCTTGTCTTACAATGAGCAGTTCTTC.

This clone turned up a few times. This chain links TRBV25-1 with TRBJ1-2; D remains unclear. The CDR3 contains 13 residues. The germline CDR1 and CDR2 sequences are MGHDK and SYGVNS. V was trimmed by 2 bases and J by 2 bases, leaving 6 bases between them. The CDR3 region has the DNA TGTGCCAGCAGTGAAACACAGAACTATGGCTACACCTTC. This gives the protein CASSETQNYGYTF.

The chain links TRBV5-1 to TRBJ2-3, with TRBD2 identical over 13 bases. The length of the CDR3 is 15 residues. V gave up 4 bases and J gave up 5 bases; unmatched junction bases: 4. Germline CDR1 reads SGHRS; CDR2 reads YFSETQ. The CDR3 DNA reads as TGCGCCAGCAGCATTGGACTAGCGGGAGTAGATACGCAGTATTTT. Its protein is CASSIGLAGVDTQYF.

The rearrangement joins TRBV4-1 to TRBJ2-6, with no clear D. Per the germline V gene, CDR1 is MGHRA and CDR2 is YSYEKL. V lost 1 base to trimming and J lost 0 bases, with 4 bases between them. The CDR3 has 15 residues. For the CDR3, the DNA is TGCGCCAGCAGCCAAGGTAGCTCTGGGGCCAACGTCCTGACTTTC. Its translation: CASSQGSSGANVLTF.

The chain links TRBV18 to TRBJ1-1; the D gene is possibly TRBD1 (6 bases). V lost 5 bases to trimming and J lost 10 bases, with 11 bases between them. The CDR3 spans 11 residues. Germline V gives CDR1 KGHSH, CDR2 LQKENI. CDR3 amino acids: CASSALGAAFF. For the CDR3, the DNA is TGTGCCAGCTCAGCCCTGGGGGCAGCTTTCTTT.

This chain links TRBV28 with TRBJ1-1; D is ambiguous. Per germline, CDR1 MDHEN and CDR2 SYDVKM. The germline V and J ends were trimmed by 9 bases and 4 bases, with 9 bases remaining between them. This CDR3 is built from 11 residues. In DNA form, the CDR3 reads TGTGCCAGTGAGTCGGGCACTGAAGCTTTCTTT. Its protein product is CASESGTEAFF.

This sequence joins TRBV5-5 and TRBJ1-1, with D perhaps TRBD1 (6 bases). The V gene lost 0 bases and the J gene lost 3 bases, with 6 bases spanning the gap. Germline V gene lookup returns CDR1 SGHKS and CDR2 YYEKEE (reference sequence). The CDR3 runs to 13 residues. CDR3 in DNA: TGTGCCAGCAGCTTGGACAGGGACACTGAAGCTTTCTTT. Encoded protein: CASSLDRDTEAFF.